The entry below describes one T cell receptor beta chain. As yet, its antigen is unknown. Using its own MiXCR run on the reads, TCRdb lists one record per CDR3 protein. Of around 180,000 distinct CDR3 sequences in the sample, under 30% were seen once. This record comes from a study of T cell repertoires in cytomegalovirus infection. Study information: Carrying CMV and the relevant HLA type showed in public TCR beta signatures. General study findings and limits: CMV-specific TCR beta clonotypes restricted by HLA-C were the ones dominating the ex vivo response. Summed public TCR beta family frequency identified CMV carriers bearing the relevant HLA.

The CDR3 extends over 15 amino acids. CDR1 and CDR2 (germline): WNHNN, SYGVQD (reference sequence). The ends lost 2 bases at V and 7 bases at J; junction bases unmatched: 4. This receptor was taken from a human donor in good health (CMV status not recorded). Some clones in this sample may be carry-over from other donors' samples. Sequencing used PBMCs. The V gene is TRBV10-1, the J gene TRBJ1-6, with TRBD1 matching 8 bases. The CDR3 here is CASSEVGQVNSPLHF. CDR3 nucleotide sequence: TGCGCCAGCAGTGAGGTGGGACAGGTAAATTCACCCCTCCACTTT.